A selection of T cell receptor beta chains follows, all from one sample in a study of blood T cell repertoires in COVID-19. The data were produced by immunoSEQ multiplex PCR, yet TCRdb's version contains in-frame clones alone and is incomplete. The sample records approximately 240,000 clones, 65% to 85% being singletons. Sequencing was performed on peripheral blood. The receptor source for this set is a woman in her fifties or sixties with acute or convalescent COVID-19. Both conserved end residues are part of each CDR3. A D gene is named only where the DNA matches it firmly. Expanded clones get a size class; other rows say once, few or many, or leave the size out.

few	TRBJ2-5	TRBV6-2/TRBV6-3	TRBD2	CASTPVASGGQETQYF	TGTGCCAGCACCCCCGTGGCTAGCGGGGGCCAAGAGACCCAGTACTTC
-	TRBJ2-3	TRBV9	-	CASSVRGRGSDTQYF	TGTGCCAGCAGCGTAAGGGGCAGGGGATCAGATACGCAGTATTTT
-	TRBJ1-5	TRBV7-2	-	CASSSSGSNQPQHF	TGTGCCAGCAGCTCGTCCGGGTCGAATCAGCCCCAGCATTTT
-	TRBJ2-7	TRBV4-2	-	CASSPSQGGYEQYF	TGTGCCAGCAGCCCGAGCCAGGGAGGATACGAGCAGTACTTC
-	TRBJ1-6	TRBV9	TRBD1	CASSPGTGGGSPLHF	TGTGCCAGCAGCCCGGGGACAGGGGGCGGTTCACCCCTCCACTTT
-	TRBJ1-1	TRBV6-6	-	CASSSPTWANTEAFF	TGTGCCAGCAGTTCCCCAACCTGGGCGAACACTGAAGCTTTCTTT
-	TRBJ2-5	TRBV20-1	-	CSASGPLVRETQYF	TGCAGTGCTAGTGGCCCTCTAGTCCGAGAGACCCAGTACTTC
-	TRBJ1-1	TRBV7-2	-	CASSLYGRAEAFF	TGTGCCAGCAGCTTATATGGGCGGGCTGAAGCTTTCTTT
-	TRBJ2-1	TRBV7-9	TRBD2	CASSLAGGGASNEQFF	TGTGCCAGCAGCTTAGCTGGCGGGGGGGCCTCAAATGAGCAGTTCTTC
-	TRBJ2-3	TRBV2	TRBD1	CASSGTGTVADTQYF	TGTGCCAGCAGTGGGACCGGGACAGTAGCAGATACGCAGTATTTT
-	TRBJ1-1	TRBV10-3	-	CAISTGFAAFF	TGTGCCATCAGTACAGGGTTCGCCGCTTTCTTT
-	TRBJ2-6	TRBV5-1	-	CASSSGGANVLTF	TGCGCCAGCAGCTCGGGTGGGGCCAACGTCCTGACTTTC
-	TRBJ1-1	TRBV7-9	-	CASSPRGSVVDTEAFF	TGTGCCAGCAGCCCCAGGGGTTCCGTAGTTGACACTGAAGCTTTCTTT
-	TRBJ2-3	TRBV21-1	-	CASSKRGGPGVDTQYF	TGTGCCAGCAGCAAAAGGGGGGGGCCTGGAGTAGATACGCAGTATTTT
-	TRBJ2-2	TRBV5-4	-	CASSPPGTPHGELFF	TGTGCCAGCAGCCCCCCCGGGACTCCCCACGGGGAGCTGTTTTTT
-	TRBJ1-1	TRBV6-5	-	CAGSTAFATEAFF	TGTGCCGGCTCGACAGCGTTCGCGACTGAAGCTTTCTTT
-	TRBJ1-2	TRBV3-1/TRBV3-2	TRBD1	CASSRDRGRSYGYTF	TGTGCCAGCAGCCGAGACAGGGGGCGGTCCTATGGCTACACCTTC
-	TRBJ2-1	TRBV27	TRBD2	CASSPEAASGGHYNEQFF	TGTGCCAGCAGTCCTGAGGCGGCTAGCGGGGGGCACTACAATGAGCAGTTCTTC
-	TRBJ1-2	TRBV30	-	CAWNIVGRYGYTF	TGTGCCTGGAATATTGTGGGCCGTTATGGCTACACCTTC
once	TRBJ1-6	TRBV6-1	-	CASSEEEGSPLHF	TGTGCCAGCAGTGAAGAAGAGGGTTCACCCCTCCACTTT
-	TRBJ1-5	TRBV27	-	CASSFDRDQPQHF	TGTGCCAGCAGTTTCGACAGAGATCAGCCCCAGCATTTT
-	TRBJ1-1	TRBV4-3	TRBD1	CASSQIAGQGDNTEAFF	TGCGCCAGCAGCCAGATTGCGGGACAGGGGGACAACACTGAAGCTTTCTTT
-	TRBJ2-1	TRBV5-1	TRBD2	CASSFLGGARREQFF	TGCGCCAGCAGCTTCCTCGGGGGGGCCAGGCGTGAGCAGTTCTTC
-	TRBJ2-5	TRBV13	-	CASSFRGTNQETQYF	TGTGCCAGCAGCTTTAGGGGGACAAACCAAGAGACCCAGTACTTC
few	TRBJ1-3	TRBV10-3	-	CAISDGSGNTIYF	TGTGCCATCAGTGACGGGTCTGGAAACACCATATATTTT
-	TRBJ1-1	TRBV28	-	CASIRDTANTEAFF	TGTGCCAGCATTCGGGACACGGCGAACACTGAAGCTTTCTTT
-	TRBJ2-5	TRBV18	-	CASSPSGVQETQYF	TGTGCCAGCTCACCTTCAGGGGTTCAGGAGACCCAGTACTTC
-	TRBJ2-1	TRBV24-1	-	CATSETGQGGAYNEQFF	TGTGCCACCAGTGAGACCGGACAGGGAGGGGCCTACAATGAGCAGTTCTTC
-	TRBJ2-7	TRBV6-1	-	CASSEKGGTSYEQYF	TGTGCCAGCAGTGAGAAAGGGGGAACCTCCTACGAGCAGTACTTC
-	TRBJ2-7	TRBV2	-	CASSEQGYEQYF	TGTGCCAGCAGTGAACAGGGCTACGAGCAGTACTTC
-	TRBJ1-1	TRBV5-8	-	CASSSFGGEAFF	TGTGCCAGCAGCTCTTTCGGGGGGGAGGCTTTCTTT
-	TRBJ1-5	TRBV19	TRBD1	CASRQAGTANQPQHF	TGTGCCAGTAGACAAGCCGGGACAGCCAATCAGCCCCAGCATTTT
-	TRBJ1-2	TRBV30	-	CAWSVPAWWGLNYGYTF	TGTGCCTGGAGTGTACCTGCCTGGTGGGGCCTTAACTATGGCTACACCTTC
-	TRBJ1-4	TRBV3-1/TRBV3-2	TRBD1	CASSQDPRTGTATNEKLFF	TGTGCCAGCAGCCAAGATCCAAGGACAGGGACTGCAACTAATGAAAAACTGTTTTTT
-	TRBJ1-4	TRBV6-4	-	CASSDSLRQKGEKLFF	TGTGCCAGCAGTGACTCCCTCCGACAGAAAGGCGAAAAACTGTTTTTT
-	TRBJ2-2	TRBV27	TRBD1	CASSFGTGSTGELFF	TGTGCCAGCAGTTTTGGGACAGGGTCCACCGGGGAGCTGTTTTTT
-	TRBJ2-3	TRBV12-5	-	CASGLEPTGTDTQYF	TGTGCTAGTGGTTTGGAGCCGACAGGCACAGATACGCAGTATTTT
few	TRBJ2-5	TRBV6-5	TRBD1	CASSSGQATRAQYF	TGTGCCAGCAGTTCGGGACAGGCCACGAGGGCCCAGTACTTC
-	TRBJ1-2	TRBV3-1/TRBV3-2	-	CASSQADSGYTF	TGTGCCAGCAGCCAAGCAGACAGTGGCTACACCTTC
once	TRBJ2-4	TRBV12-3/TRBV12-4	-	CASSPDRDIQYF	TGTGCCAGCAGTCCAGATCGGGACATTCAGTACTTC
few	TRBJ1-5	TRBV4-2	-	CASSPFGAENNQPQHF	TGTGCCAGCAGCCCCTTTGGTGCGGAGAACAATCAGCCCCAGCATTTT
-	TRBJ2-7	TRBV5-1	TRBD2	CASSQSLGGGEQYF	TGCGCCAGCAGCCAATCGTTGGGCGGGGGCGAGCAGTACTTC
few	TRBJ1-2	TRBV11-2	-	CASSLLWGDYGYTF	TGTGCCAGCAGCCTCCTCTGGGGGGACTATGGCTACACCTTC
-	TRBJ1-2	TRBV2	-	CASSEGWTEYYGYTF	TGTGCCAGCAGTGAAGGATGGACAGAGTACTATGGCTACACCTTC
-	TRBJ1-1	TRBV7-9	-	CASSGRGGNTEAFF	TGTGCCAGCAGCGGTCGCGGGGGGAACACTGAAGCTTTCTTT
-	TRBJ1-3	TRBV7-2	-	CASSLGIRGPGNTIYF	TGTGCCAGCAGCTTAGGGATCAGGGGTCCTGGAAACACCATATATTTT
-	TRBJ1-3	TRBV6-2/TRBV6-3	-	CASSHTTLSLSGNTIYF	TGTGCCAGCAGCCACACGACACTTTCTCTCTCTGGAAACACCATATATTTT
-	TRBJ2-7	TRBV5-6	TRBD1	CASNRRDRGRYEQYF	TGTGCCAGCAACCGCCGGGACAGGGGGCGATACGAGCAGTACTTC
-	TRBJ2-2	TRBV3-1/TRBV3-2	-	CASSQVRGSGELFF	TGTGCCAGCAGCCAGGTTCGGGGGAGCGGGGAGCTGTTTTTT
once	TRBJ2-1	TRBV11-2	-	CASSLNTRPVSDEQFF	TGTGCCAGCAGCTTAAATACTAGACCCGTGAGCGATGAGCAGTTCTTC
-	TRBJ1-6	TRBV4-2	TRBD1	CASSQDVGAGGYSPLHF	TGTGCCAGCAGCCAAGATGTGGGGGCAGGGGGCTATTCACCCCTCCACTTT
-	TRBJ2-1	TRBV5-4	TRBD1	CASSRQGPSSYNEQFF	TGTGCCAGCAGCCGACAGGGGCCGAGCTCCTACAATGAGCAGTTCTTC
-	TRBJ2-7	TRBV6-5	TRBD1	CASSYQRTGYEQYF	TGTGCCAGCAGTTACCAAAGGACAGGCTACGAGCAGTACTTC
-	TRBJ2-1	TRBV5-1	TRBD1	CASRKSGTGTNEQFF	TGCGCCAGCAGGAAGTCCGGGACAGGGACCAATGAGCAGTTCTTC
-	TRBJ2-1	TRBV4-3	TRBD2	CASSSGGGLYNEQFF	TGCGCCAGCAGTTCAGGCGGGGGGCTCTACAATGAGCAGTTCTTC